This T cell receptor beta chain derives from a study of T cell repertoires in cytomegalovirus infection. Background on the study: Selected CMV epitopes included recently identified HLA-C-restricted ones as well as well-studied HLA-B-restricted ones. Public TCR beta signatures marked donors with CMV infection and the matching HLA. Study-level points and caveats: The response measured ex vivo was dominated by TCR beta clonotypes (HLA-C-restricted and CMV-specific). CMV carriers having the relevant HLA were flagged by cumulative public TCR beta family frequency.

Note on this clonotype: The antigen is not known.

Germline V gene lookup returns CDR1 SEHNR and CDR2 FQNEAQ (reference sequence). CDR3 length: 15 residues. The V gene lost 3 bases and the J gene lost 10 bases, with 19 bases spanning the gap. MiXCR, applied by TCRdb to the reads, yields one record per CDR3 protein. Among under 500,000 distinct CDR3 sequences listed, about 44% were seen once. V gene TRBV7-9 combines with J gene TRBJ2-1, with D perhaps given as TRBD1 or TRBD2 (5 bases each). The input for sequencing was cultured PBMCs, taken from culture after CMV antigen stimulation. The TCR was taken from a human donor in good health (CMV status not recorded). Some clones in this sample may be carry-over from other donors' samples. This CDR3 reads CASSFPGRPLEEQFF. The CDR3 region has the DNA TGTGCCAGCAGCTTCCCGGGACGCCCGTTGGAAGAGCAGTTCTTC.